The source of this T cell receptor (beta chain) is a study of cytomegalovirus exposure and HLA in healthy donors. Study details: Genotyping of 398 donors showed that around 86% belonged to the Caucasian-associated ancestry cluster. Study-wide results and caveats: Most of the CMV-associated TCR beta chains (in a later analysis) appeared to be HLA-restricted. In vitro checks showed that a few CMV-associated chains really do target CMV antigens.

In germline, CDR1 is SGHTA, CDR2 FQGNSA. J lost 10 bases, V lost 5 bases, and 7 bases had no gene match. This CDR3 region has 13 residues. The PCR had 60 Vbeta and 13 Jbeta primers. Libraries were prepared by immunoSEQ multiplex PCR; TCRdb keeps only in-frame clonotypes and omits some of them. The data show about 160,000 clones, about 85% seen once. Concerning this clone: Its matching antigen is unknown.

Sample: PBMCs. The chain joins TRBV7-2 to TRBJ1-1; the match to TRBD1 covers 10 bases. The receptor's source is a man aged 18 to 30 in good health and CMV-seropositive. In DNA, the CDR3 is TGTGCCAGCAGCACGTCCGGGACAGGGGCAGCTTTCTTT. Protein product: CASSTSGTGAAFF.